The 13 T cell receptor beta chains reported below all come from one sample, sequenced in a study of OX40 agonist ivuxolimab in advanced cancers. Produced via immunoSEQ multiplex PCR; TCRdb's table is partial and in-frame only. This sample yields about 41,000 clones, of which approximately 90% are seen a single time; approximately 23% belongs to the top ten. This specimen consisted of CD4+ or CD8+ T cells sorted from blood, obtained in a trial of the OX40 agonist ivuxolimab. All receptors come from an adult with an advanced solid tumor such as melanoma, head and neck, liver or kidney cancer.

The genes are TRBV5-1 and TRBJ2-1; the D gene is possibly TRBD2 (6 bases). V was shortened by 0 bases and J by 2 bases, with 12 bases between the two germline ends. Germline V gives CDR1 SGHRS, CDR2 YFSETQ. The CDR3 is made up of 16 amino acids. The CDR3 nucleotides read TGCGCCAGCAGCTTGGCCGGTAGCGGAGCCTACAATGAGCAGTTCTTC. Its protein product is CASSLAGSGAYNEQFF.

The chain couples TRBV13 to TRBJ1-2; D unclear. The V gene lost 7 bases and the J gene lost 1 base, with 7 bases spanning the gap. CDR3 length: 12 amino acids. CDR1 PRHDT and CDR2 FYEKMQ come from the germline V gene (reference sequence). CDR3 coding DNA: TGTGCCAGCAACGGCGATAACTATGGCTACACCTTC. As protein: CASNGDNYGYTF.

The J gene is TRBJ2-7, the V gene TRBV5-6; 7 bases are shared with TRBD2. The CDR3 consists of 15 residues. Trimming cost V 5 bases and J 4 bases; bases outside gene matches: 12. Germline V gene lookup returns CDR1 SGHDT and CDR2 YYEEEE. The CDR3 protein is CASRHWGGSKYEQYF. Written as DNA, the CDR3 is TGTGCCAGCAGGCACTGGGGCGGGAGTAAATACGAGCAGTACTTC. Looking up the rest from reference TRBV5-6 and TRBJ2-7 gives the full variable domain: DAGVTQSPTHLIKTRGQQVTLRCSPKSGHDTVSWYQQALGQGPQFIFQYYEEEERQRGNFPDRFSGHQFPNYSSELNVNALLLGDSALYLCASRHWGGSKYEQYFGPGTRLTVT.

CDR3 loop: CASSQAGEQYF. CDR3 in DNA: TGCGCCAGCAGCCAAGCGGGAGAGCAGTACTTC. The rearrangement joins TRBV4-1 to TRBJ2-7; tentatively, D is TRBD2 (5 bases). V shed 1 base and J shed 7 bases, with 5 bases lying between them. The CDR3 is 11 amino acids. CDR1 is MGHRA and CDR2 is YSYEKL in the germline V gene.

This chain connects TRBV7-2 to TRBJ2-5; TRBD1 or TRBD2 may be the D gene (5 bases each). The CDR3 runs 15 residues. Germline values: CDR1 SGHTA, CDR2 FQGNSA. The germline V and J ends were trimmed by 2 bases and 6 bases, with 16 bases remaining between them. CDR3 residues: CASSLRRDPRQTQYF. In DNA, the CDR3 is TGTGCCAGCAGCTTACGACGGGACCCCCGGCAGACCCAGTACTTC. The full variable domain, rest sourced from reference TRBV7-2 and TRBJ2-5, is GAGVSQSPSNKVTEKGKDVELRCDPISGHTALYWYRQSLGQGLEFLIYFQGNSAPDKSGLPSDRFSAERTGGSVSTLTIQRTQQEDSAVYLCASSLRRDPRQTQYFGPGTRLLVL.

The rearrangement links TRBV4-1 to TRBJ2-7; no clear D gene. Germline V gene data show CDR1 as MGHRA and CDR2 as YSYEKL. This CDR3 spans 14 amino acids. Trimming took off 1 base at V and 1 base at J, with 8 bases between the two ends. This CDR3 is CASSQVRESYEQYF. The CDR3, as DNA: TGCGCCAGCAGCCAAGTAAGGGAATCCTACGAGCAGTACTTC.

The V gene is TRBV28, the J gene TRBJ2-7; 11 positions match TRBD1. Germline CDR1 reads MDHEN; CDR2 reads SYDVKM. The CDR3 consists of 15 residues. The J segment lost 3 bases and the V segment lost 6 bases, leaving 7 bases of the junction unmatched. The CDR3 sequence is CASSWDRGVIYEQYF. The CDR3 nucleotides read TGTGCCAGCAGCTGGGACAGGGGGGTTATCTACGAGCAGTACTTC. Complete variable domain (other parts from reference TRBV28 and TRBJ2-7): DVKVTQSSRYLVKRTGEKVFLECVQDMDHENMFWYRQDPGLGLRLIYFSYDVKMKEKGDIPEGYSVSREKKERFSLILESASTNQTSMYLCASSWDRGVIYEQYFGPGTRLTVT.

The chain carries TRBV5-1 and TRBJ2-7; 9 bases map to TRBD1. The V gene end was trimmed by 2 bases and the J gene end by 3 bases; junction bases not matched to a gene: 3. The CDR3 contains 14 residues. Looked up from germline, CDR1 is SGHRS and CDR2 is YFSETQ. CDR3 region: CASSFGTGLYEQYF. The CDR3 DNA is TGCGCCAGCAGCTTCGGGACAGGGCTCTACGAGCAGTACTTC.

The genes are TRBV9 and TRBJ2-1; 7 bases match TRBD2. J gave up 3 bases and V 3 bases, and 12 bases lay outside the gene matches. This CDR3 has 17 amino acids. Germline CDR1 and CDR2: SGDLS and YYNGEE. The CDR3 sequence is CASSGSGLGTIYNEQFF. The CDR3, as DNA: TGTGCCAGCAGCGGCAGCGGGTTGGGGACTATCTACAATGAGCAGTTCTTC.

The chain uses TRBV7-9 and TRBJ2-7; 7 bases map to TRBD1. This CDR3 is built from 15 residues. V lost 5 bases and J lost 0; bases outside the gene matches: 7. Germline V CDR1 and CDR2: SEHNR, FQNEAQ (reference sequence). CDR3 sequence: CASSVTGQSSYEQYF. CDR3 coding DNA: TGTGCCAGCAGCGTTACGGGACAGAGCTCCTACGAGCAGTACTTC.

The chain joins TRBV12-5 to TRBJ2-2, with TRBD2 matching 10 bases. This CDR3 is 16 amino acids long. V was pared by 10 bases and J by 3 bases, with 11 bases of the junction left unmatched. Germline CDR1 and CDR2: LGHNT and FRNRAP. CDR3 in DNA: TGTGCTACCCAAACTGCCGGGACTAGCGACACCGGGGAGCTGTTTTTT. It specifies CATQTAGTSDTGELFF.

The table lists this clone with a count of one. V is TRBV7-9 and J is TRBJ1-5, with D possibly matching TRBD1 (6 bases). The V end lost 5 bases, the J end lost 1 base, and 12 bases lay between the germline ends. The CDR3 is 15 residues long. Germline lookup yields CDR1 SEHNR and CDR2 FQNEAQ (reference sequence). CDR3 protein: CASSASGASNQPQHF. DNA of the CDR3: TGTGCCAGCAGCGCATCAGGGGCAAGCAATCAGCCCCAGCATTTT.

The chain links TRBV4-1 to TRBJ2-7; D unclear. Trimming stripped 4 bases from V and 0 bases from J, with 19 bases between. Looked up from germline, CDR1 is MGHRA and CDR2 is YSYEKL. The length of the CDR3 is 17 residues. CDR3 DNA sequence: TGCGCCAGCAGCCGAAGCTTAGGCGGATCGAGCTCCTACGAGCAGTACTTC. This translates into CASSRSLGGSSSYEQYF.